This T cell receptor (beta chain) originates from a study of T-cell reconstitution after alpha-beta-depleted transplantation in children. V lost 5 bases and J lost 1, with 15 bases in between. The length of the CDR3 is 15 residues. Unique molecular identifiers were used in preparing the TCRbeta library. Each CDR3 protein gets one entry after TCRdb re-called the PCR reads with MiXCR. The table shows nearly 400,000 distinct CDR3 sequences, with around 21% occurring only once. A few counts support this clonotype. The sequence was collected from a human donor who donated a stem cell graft to a child with acute myeloid leukemia. Sequenced here: PBMCs from the stem cell graft donor, sampled from the stem cell graft. The chain uses TRBV12-3 or TRBV12-4 and TRBJ2-7; D not certain. The CDR3 DNA is TGTGCCAGCAGTCCCTCCGGCAGTCTATCCTACGAGCAGTACTTC. It specifies CASSPSGSLSYEQYF.